This section outlines one T cell receptor beta chain sequence together with its context. The CDR3 has 15 residues. CDR1 and CDR2 (germline): MGHRA, YSYEKL. The source of the sample is a study of CXCR3-negative and CXCR3-positive naive CD8 T cells. Researchers prepared the TRB cDNA libraries using 5' RACE with UMI labels. TCRdb re-called the 5' RACE reads; one entry per CDR3 protein, DNA not given. The sample holds some 130,000 distinct CDR3 sequences. Source material: naive CXCR3- CD8+ T cells from blood. The sample's subset: CD45RO-CCR7+CD27+CD95- naive CD8+ T cells lacking CXCR3 (TNR3-). The chain links TRBV4-1 to TRBJ2-5; the TCRdb D gene call, TRBD2, has no DNA to confirm it. The sequence came from a human donor in good health. Some clones in this sample may be carry-over from other donors' samples. This CDR3 reads CASSKLWASKETQYF.